This section outlines one TCR beta chain sequence together with its context. The study collected 1 to 8 samples per patient, pretreatment and on-treatment. These data belong to a study of PD-L1 blockade in urothelial cancer. The overall study: In the patient group, about 85% of the roughly 29 were males with bladder-origin urothelial cancer.

The authors spiked synthetic TCR analog templates into each PCR. Method: immunoSEQ multiplex PCR; TCRdb's copy keeps in-frame clones and lacks some. Found here are 85,000 to 130,000 clones, approximately 90% of them singletons; the top ten hold around 0.92%. Germline lookup yields CDR1 SGHRS and CDR2 YFSETQ. The trim removed 2 bases at V and 0 bases at J, leaving 4 bases unmatched. The CDR3 has 16 amino acids. The material sequenced was PBMCs, taken around atezolizumab (anti-PD-L1) treatment. This TCR was recovered from a woman older than 75 with urothelial cancer. The rearrangement links TRBV5-1 to TRBJ2-5; TRBD2 aligns across 10 bases. The CDR3, as DNA: TGCGCCAGCAGCTTTGGGACTAGCGCCGACCAAGAGACCCAGTACTTC. Translation: CASSFGTSADQETQYF.